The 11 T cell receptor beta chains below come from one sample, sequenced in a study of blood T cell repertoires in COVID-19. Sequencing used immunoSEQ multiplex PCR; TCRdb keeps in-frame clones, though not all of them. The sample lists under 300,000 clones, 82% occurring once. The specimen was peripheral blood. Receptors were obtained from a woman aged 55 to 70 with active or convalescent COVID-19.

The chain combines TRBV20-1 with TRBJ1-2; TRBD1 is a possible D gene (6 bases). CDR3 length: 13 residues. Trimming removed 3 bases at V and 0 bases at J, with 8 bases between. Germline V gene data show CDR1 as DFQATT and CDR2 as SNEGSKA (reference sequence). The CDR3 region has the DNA TGCAGTGCTAGTTACAGGGCTAACTATGGCTACACCTTC. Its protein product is CSASYRANYGYTF.

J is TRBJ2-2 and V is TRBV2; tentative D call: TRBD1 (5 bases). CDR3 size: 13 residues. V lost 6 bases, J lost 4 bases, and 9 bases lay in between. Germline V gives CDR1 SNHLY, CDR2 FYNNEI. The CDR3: CASSRVITGELFF. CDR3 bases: TGTGCCAGCAGCAGGGTCATCACCGGGGAGCTGTTTTTT. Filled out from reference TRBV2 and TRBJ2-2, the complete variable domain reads EPEVTQTPSHQVTQMGQEVILRCVPISNHLYFYWYRQILGQKVEFLVSFYNNEISEKSEIFDDQFSVERPDGSNFTLKIRSTKLEDSAMYFCASSRVITGELFFGEGSRLTVL.

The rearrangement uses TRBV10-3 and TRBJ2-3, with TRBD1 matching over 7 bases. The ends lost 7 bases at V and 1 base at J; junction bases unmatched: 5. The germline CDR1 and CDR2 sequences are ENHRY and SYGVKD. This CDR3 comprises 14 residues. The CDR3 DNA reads TGTGCCATCAACTCAGGACAGGGCACAGATACGCAGTATTTT. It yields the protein CAINSGQGTDTQYF.

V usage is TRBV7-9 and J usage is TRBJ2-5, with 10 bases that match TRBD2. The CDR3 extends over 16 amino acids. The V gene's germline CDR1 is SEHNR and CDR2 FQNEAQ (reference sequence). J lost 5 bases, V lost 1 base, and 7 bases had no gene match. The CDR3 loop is CASSLEEAGGQETQYF. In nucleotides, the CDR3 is TGTGCCAGCAGCTTAGAGGAAGCGGGGGGGCAGGAGACCCAGTACTTC.

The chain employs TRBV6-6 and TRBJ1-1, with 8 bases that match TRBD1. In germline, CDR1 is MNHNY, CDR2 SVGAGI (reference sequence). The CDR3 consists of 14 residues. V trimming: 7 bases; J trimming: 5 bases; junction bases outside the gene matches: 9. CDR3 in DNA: TGTGCCAGCACACCGGGACAGGTGGTAACTGAAGCTTTCTTT. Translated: CASTPGQVVTEAFF.

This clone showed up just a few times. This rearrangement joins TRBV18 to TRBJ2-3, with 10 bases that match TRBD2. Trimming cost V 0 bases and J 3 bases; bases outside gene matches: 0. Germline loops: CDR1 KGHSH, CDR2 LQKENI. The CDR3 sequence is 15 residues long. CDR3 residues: CASSPPSGRTDTQYF. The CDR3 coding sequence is TGTGCCAGCTCACCACCTAGCGGGAGGACAGATACGCAGTATTTT.

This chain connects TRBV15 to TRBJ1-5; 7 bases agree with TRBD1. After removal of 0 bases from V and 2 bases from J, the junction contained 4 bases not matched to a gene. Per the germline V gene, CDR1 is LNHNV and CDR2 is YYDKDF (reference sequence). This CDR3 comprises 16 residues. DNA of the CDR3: TGTGCCACCAGCAGAGATAGGGGGCTGGGCAATCAGCCCCAGCATTTT. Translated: CATSRDRGLGNQPQHF.

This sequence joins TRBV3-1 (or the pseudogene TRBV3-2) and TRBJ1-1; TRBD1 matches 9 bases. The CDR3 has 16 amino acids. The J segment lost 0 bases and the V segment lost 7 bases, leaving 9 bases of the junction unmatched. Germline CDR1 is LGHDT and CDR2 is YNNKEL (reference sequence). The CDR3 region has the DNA TGTGCCAGCACCTCTTTGGACAGGGGTTTGAACACTGAAGCTTTCTTT. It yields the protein CASTSLDRGLNTEAFF.

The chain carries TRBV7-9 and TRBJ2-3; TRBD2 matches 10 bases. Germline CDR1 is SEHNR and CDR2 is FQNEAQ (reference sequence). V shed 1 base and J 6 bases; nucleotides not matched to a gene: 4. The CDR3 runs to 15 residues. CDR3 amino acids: CASSLGGLAWDTQYF. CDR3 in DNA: TGTGCCAGCAGCTTAGGGGGACTAGCGTGGGATACGCAGTATTTT. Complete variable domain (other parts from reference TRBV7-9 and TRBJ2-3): DTGVSQNPRHKITKRGQNVTFRCDPISEHNRLYWYRQTLGQGPEFLTYFQNEAQLEKSRLLSDRFSAERPKGSFSTLEIQRTEQGDSAMYLCASSLGGLAWDTQYFGPGTRLTVL.

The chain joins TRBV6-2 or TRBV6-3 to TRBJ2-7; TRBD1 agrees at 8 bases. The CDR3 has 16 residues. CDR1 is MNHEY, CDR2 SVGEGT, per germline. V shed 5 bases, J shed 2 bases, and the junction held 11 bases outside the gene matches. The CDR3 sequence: CASSPVGQGVPYEQYF. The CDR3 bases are TGTGCCAGCAGTCCGGTCGGACAGGGAGTCCCCTACGAGCAGTACTTC.

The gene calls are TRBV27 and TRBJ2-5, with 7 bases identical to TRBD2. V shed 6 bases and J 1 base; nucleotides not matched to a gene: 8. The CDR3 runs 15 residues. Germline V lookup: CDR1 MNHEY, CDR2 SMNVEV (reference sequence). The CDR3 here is CASRNPGLGQETQYF. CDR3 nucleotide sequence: TGTGCCAGCAGGAATCCCGGACTAGGCCAAGAGACCCAGTACTTC.